This T cell receptor (beta chain) emerged from a study of cytomegalovirus exposure and HLA in healthy donors. Healthy bone marrow donors made up the cohort. The CDR3 spans 17 residues. Germline V gene lookup returns CDR1 SGHTA and CDR2 FQGNSA. Unmatched junction bases numbered 8, after V lost 4 bases and J lost 2 bases. Both 60 Vbeta primers and 13 Jbeta primers went into the PCR. The data were produced by immunoSEQ multiplex PCR, yet TCRdb's version contains in-frame clones alone and is incomplete. Of some 170,000 clones listed, more than 65% are singletons. Material for sequencing was PBMCs. This chain joins TRBV7-2 and TRBJ2-1; 10 nucleotides agree with TRBD2. The source of this sequence is a man between 18 and 35 years old in good health and CMV-seropositive. The CDR3 sequence: CASSSQAGGPPYNEQFF. The CDR3 bases are TGTGCCAGCAGCTCCCAAGCGGGAGGGCCTCCCTACAATGAGCAGTTCTTC. Full variable domain (rest looked up from reference TRBV7-2 and TRBJ2-1): GAGVSQSPSNKVTEKGKDVELRCDPISGHTALYWYRQSLGQGLEFLIYFQGNSAPDKSGLPSDRFSAERTGGSVSTLTIQRTQQEDSAVYLCASSSQAGGPPYNEQFFGPGTRLTVL.